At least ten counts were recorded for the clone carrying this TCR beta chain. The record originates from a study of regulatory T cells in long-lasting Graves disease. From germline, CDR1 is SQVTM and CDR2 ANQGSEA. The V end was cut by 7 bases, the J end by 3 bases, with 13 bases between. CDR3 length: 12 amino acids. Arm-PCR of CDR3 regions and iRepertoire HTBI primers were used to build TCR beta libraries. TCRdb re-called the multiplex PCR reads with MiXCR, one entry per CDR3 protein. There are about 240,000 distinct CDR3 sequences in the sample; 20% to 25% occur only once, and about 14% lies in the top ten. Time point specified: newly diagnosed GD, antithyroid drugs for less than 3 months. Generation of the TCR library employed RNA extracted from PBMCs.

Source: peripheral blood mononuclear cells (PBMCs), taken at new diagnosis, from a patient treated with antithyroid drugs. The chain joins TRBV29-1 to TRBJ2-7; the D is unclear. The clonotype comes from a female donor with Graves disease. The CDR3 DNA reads TGCAGCGGCCAGGACGGAATCTACGAGCAGTACTTC. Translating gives CSGQDGIYEQYF.